The next 28 T cell receptor beta chains were all read from a single sample in a study of cytotoxic CD8 clonotypes in ibrutinib-treated CLL. The assay was immunoSEQ multiplex PCR, and TCRdb's table has in-frame clones only and misses some. Of nearly 85,000 clones listed, roughly 80% are singletons. The sample here was PBMCs, taken after 12 months of ibrutinib treatment. All receptors come from a human donor with chronic lymphocytic leukemia.

The chain has TRBV27 and TRBJ2-3; 8 positions match TRBD1. CDR1 is MNHEY, CDR2 SMNVEV, per germline (reference sequence). V lost 4 bases to trimming and J lost 1 base; unmatched junction nucleotides: 7. The CDR3 is 16 amino acids. For the CDR3, the DNA is TGTGCCAGCAGTTCGGACAGGGTGGGTGGCACAGATACGCAGTATTTT. It encodes CASSSDRVGGTDTQYF.

The V gene is TRBV5-1, the J gene TRBJ1-1, with TRBD1 matching 8 bases. Germline CDR1 reads SGHRS; CDR2 reads YFSETQ. J was trimmed by 6 bases and V by 4 bases; bases with no gene match: 8. This CDR3 spans 14 amino acids. Here the CDR3 reads CASSRDRGGAEAFF. CDR3 nucleotide sequence: TGCGCCAGCAGCCGCGACAGGGGTGGAGCTGAAGCTTTCTTT.

Worth noting for this clone: At one end the junction does not follow the germline gene, possibly because of a read error. J is TRBJ2-7 and V is TRBV5-5, with 13 bases lining up with TRBD2. The CDR3 has 15 residues. The germline V gene encodes CDR1 SGHKS and CDR2 YYEKEE (reference sequence). CDR3 coding DNA: TGTGCCAGAAGCTCGGGACTAGCGGGACTCAACGAGCAGTACTTC. Translation gives CARSSGLAGLNEQYF.

This chain joins TRBV9 and TRBJ1-2; 7 positions match TRBD1. This CDR3 comprises 13 residues. Germline CDR1 SGDLS, CDR2 YYNGEE. The V gene end was trimmed by 4 bases and the J gene end by 8 bases; junction bases not matched to a gene: 8. The CDR3 sequence is CASSPKTGLGYTF. In DNA form, the CDR3 reads TGTGCCAGCAGCCCGAAGACAGGGCTGGGCTACACCTTC.

The V and J genes are TRBV7-2 and TRBJ2-1; D is unresolved. Between the trimmed V and J ends, which lost 4 bases and 6 bases, there was a span of 13 bases. Per germline, CDR1 SGHTA and CDR2 FQGNSA. This CDR3 has 14 amino acids. CDR3: CASSSPLVSNEQFF. The CDR3 coding sequence is TGTGCCAGCAGCTCACCCCTAGTATCCAATGAGCAGTTCTTC. The complete variable domain, with remaining parts taken from reference TRBV7-2 and TRBJ2-1, reads GAGVSQSPSNKVTEKGKDVELRCDPISGHTALYWYRQSLGQGLEFLIYFQGNSAPDKSGLPSDRFSAERTGGSVSTLTIQRTQQEDSAVYLCASSSPLVSNEQFFGPGTRLTVL.

The chain combines TRBV6-1 with TRBJ2-7; 7 bases line up with TRBD2. With 3 bases clipped from V and 1 base from J, the junction kept 9 bases outside the gene matches. The V gene's germline CDR1 is MNHNS and CDR2 SASEGT. This CDR3 contains 16 residues. The CDR3 sequence is CASSDAGVFPSYEQYF. For the CDR3, the DNA is TGTGCCAGCAGTGACGCGGGGGTATTCCCTTCCTACGAGCAGTACTTC.

The V call is TRBV5-1, the J call TRBJ2-5, with D possibly TRBD1 on 5 matching bases. The V gene's germline CDR1 is SGHRS and CDR2 YFSETQ. V was cut by 0 bases and J by 5 bases, with 14 bases left in between. The CDR3 consists of 15 residues. DNA for the CDR3: TGCGCCAGCAGCTTGGCAGGGCAGTTAAGGGAGACCCAGTACTTC. This encodes CASSLAGQLRETQYF.

V is TRBV5-6 and J is TRBJ1-2; D is possibly TRBD1 (5 bases). Germline loops: CDR1 SGHDT, CDR2 YYEEEE. Trimming shortened V by 0 bases and J by 4 bases, and 13 bases separated the two germline ends. The CDR3 runs 15 residues. The CDR3 region has the DNA TGTGCCAGCAGCTTGGGTGGGGCCCCTTCCTATGGCTACACCTTC. This gives the protein CASSLGGAPSYGYTF.

This rearrangement joins TRBV6-6 to TRBJ1-6; D might be TRBD1 (5 bases). CDR1 MNHNY and CDR2 SVGAGI come from the germline V gene (reference sequence). The CDR3 sequence is 13 residues long. Trimming removed 8 bases from V and 8 bases from J, with 13 bases in between. The CDR3, as DNA: TGTGCCAGCCTGTGGGGGGGACATTCACCCCTCCACTTT. Protein: CASLWGGHSPLHF.

The chain combines TRBV5-1 with TRBJ2-5, with a weak D call TRBD2 (5 bases). This CDR3 contains 15 residues. CDR1 and CDR2 (germline): SGHRS, YFSETQ. Trimming shortened V by 0 bases and J by 5 bases, and 14 bases separated the two germline ends. The CDR3: CASSLGGGPGETQYF. CDR3 DNA sequence: TGCGCCAGCAGCTTGGGTGGCGGGCCGGGGGAGACCCAGTACTTC.

This clone was counted ten times or more. The CDR3 loop reads CASRDRDRGEQYF. The CDR3 DNA sequence: TGTGCCAGCAGGGACCGGGACAGGGGCGAGCAGTACTTC. The V and J genes are TRBV2 and TRBJ2-7; 10 bases agree with TRBD1. There are 13 residues in the CDR3. With 6 bases clipped from V and 6 bases from J, the junction kept 5 bases outside the gene matches. The germline gives CDR1 SNHLY, CDR2 FYNNEI.

J is TRBJ2-7 and V is TRBV7-6, with TRBD1 identical over 8 bases. Germline loops: CDR1 SGHVS, CDR2 FNYEAQ. This CDR3 has 15 amino acids. V lost 4 bases to trimming and J lost 2 bases; unmatched junction nucleotides: 7. In DNA, the CDR3 is TGTGCCAGCAGCTCGGGGACAGGTTCCCCCTACGAGCAGTACTTC. Translation: CASSSGTGSPYEQYF.

This clone was found many times. The gene calls are TRBV19 and TRBJ2-5; the match to TRBD2 covers 9 bases. Germline V gene data show CDR1 as LNHDA and CDR2 as SQIVND (reference sequence). V shed 6 bases, J shed 5 bases, and the junction held 4 bases outside the gene matches. There are 13 residues in the CDR3. The CDR3 nucleotides are TGTGCCAGTAGGGGGCTAGCGGGGGAGACCCAGTACTTC. Encoded protein: CASRGLAGETQYF.

The rearrangement uses TRBV5-1 and TRBJ2-6; D unresolved. This CDR3 comprises 13 residues. Germline lookup yields CDR1 SGHRS and CDR2 YFSETQ. V lost 7 bases to trimming and J lost 0 bases, with 5 bases between them. The CDR3 here is CASRTSGANVLTF. The CDR3 region has the DNA TGCGCCAGCCGAACCTCTGGGGCCAACGTCCTGACTTTC.

The genes are TRBV15 and TRBJ1-2, with TRBD1 matching 8 bases. The CDR3 totals 14 residues. V lost 4 bases to trimming and J lost 4 bases; unmatched junction nucleotides: 5. Germline assignment: CDR1 LNHNV and CDR2 YYDKDF (reference sequence). For the CDR3, the DNA is TGTGCCACCAGCACAGGACAGGGCGGCTATGGCTACACCTTC. Protein: CATSTGQGGYGYTF. The variable domain in full, with the rest retrieved from reference TRBV15 and TRBJ1-2, is DAMVIQNPRYQVTQFGKPVTLSCSQTLNHNVMYWYQQKSSQAPKLLFHYYDKDFNNEADTPDNFQSRRPNTSFCFLDIRSPGLGDTAMYLCATSTGQGGYGYTFGSGTRLTVV.

The J gene is TRBJ2-1, the V gene TRBV11-2, with 7 nucleotides matching TRBD2. This CDR3 has 15 amino acids. J gave up 8 bases and V 2 bases, and 9 bases lay outside the gene matches. CDR1 SGHAT and CDR2 FQNNGV come from the germline V gene. The CDR3 loop is CASSLSLAEWDEQFF. CDR3 nucleotide sequence: TGTGCCAGCAGCTTATCCCTAGCGGAGTGGGATGAGCAGTTCTTC.

As DNA, the CDR3 is TGTGCCAGCAGCGGCCGGGCTCAAGAGACCCAGTACTTC. Amino acid sequence: CASSGRAQETQYF. The chain is built from TRBV7-2 and TRBJ2-5; D unresolved. The CDR3 covers 13 residues. Trimming cost V 5 bases and J 2 bases, with 9 bases left between them. Germline CDR1 is SGHTA and CDR2 is FQGNSA.

This clone was seen once. V usage is TRBV10-3 and J usage is TRBJ1-5, with D possibly TRBD1 on 6 matching bases. CDR3 length equals 15 residues. V was clipped by 2 bases and J by 6 bases, with 14 bases between them. The V gene's germline CDR1 is ENHRY and CDR2 SYGVKD. The CDR3, as DNA: TGTGCCATCAGTGAGCGGGCAGGGGAAACTCAGCCCCAGCATTTT. Translation gives CAISERAGETQPQHF.

V gene TRBV6-1 combines with J gene TRBJ2-4; the D gene could be TRBD1 or TRBD2 (5 bases each). This CDR3 is 13 amino acids long. V lost 8 bases to trimming and J lost 7 bases, with 15 bases between them. Germline assignment: CDR1 MNHNS and CDR2 SASEGT. The CDR3 region has the DNA TGTGCCAGCCGACCAGTGGGGGTGAACATTCAGTACTTC. Protein sequence: CASRPVGVNIQYF.

V usage is TRBV18 and J usage is TRBJ1-2, with 7 bases aligning to TRBD1. V was pared by 3 bases and J by 9 bases, with 7 bases of the junction left unmatched. Germline V lookup: CDR1 KGHSH, CDR2 LQKENI. The CDR3 loop spans 13 amino acids. The CDR3: CASSPSGGQSYTF. In DNA form, the CDR3 reads TGTGCCAGCTCACCCTCGGGGGGACAGAGCTACACCTTC.

The chain combines TRBV7-2 with TRBJ2-3; 8 nucleotides line up with TRBD1. The CDR3 has 16 amino acids. From germline, CDR1 is SGHTA and CDR2 FQGNSA. Trimming cost V 0 bases and J 1 base; bases outside gene matches: 3. The CDR3 here is CASSLAGQAGTDTQYF. The CDR3 DNA sequence: TGTGCCAGCAGCTTAGCGGGACAGGCCGGCACAGATACGCAGTATTTT.

This sequence joins TRBV7-3 and TRBJ2-1, with a tentative D call TRBD1 (6 bases). Germline V gives CDR1 SGHTA, CDR2 FQGTGA. V lost 5 bases and J 5 bases, leaving 13 bases between the germline ends. The length of the CDR3 is 14 residues. The CDR3 DNA is TGTGCCAGCAGCCAGGCAGGGGTGAACAATGAGCAGTTCTTC. It is translated as CASSQAGVNNEQFF.

This clone occurred a few times. The chain combines TRBV28 with TRBJ1-2, with D possibly being TRBD1 (6 bases). Per the germline V gene, CDR1 is MDHEN and CDR2 is SYDVKM. Trimming left V 7 bases short and J 9 bases short, with 15 bases between. This CDR3 contains 12 residues. Here the CDR3 reads CASNSDRSSYTF. Here the CDR3 DNA reads TGTGCCAGCAACTCCGACAGGTCCAGCTACACCTTC.

The chain joins TRBV4-2 to TRBJ2-7; a weak D match, TRBD2 (5 bases). The CDR3 consists of 15 residues. The ends were cut back, 0 bases at V and 2 bases at J, with 11 bases in the middle. Germline values: CDR1 LGHNA, CDR2 YNFKEQ. The CDR3 sequence: CASSQDRGNPYEQYF. The CDR3 nucleotides are TGTGCCAGCAGCCAAGATCGGGGTAACCCCTACGAGCAGTACTTC.

This clone has a handful of counts. CDR3 sequence reads: CASSLASGVTEAFF. As DNA, the CDR3 is TGTGCCAGCAGCTTAGCGTCAGGGGTGACTGAAGCTTTCTTT. The chain uses TRBV7-2 and TRBJ1-1, with a possible D match to TRBD1 (6 bases). Trimming removed 0 bases from V and 5 bases from J, with 10 bases in between. The CDR3 covers 14 residues. From germline, CDR1 is SGHTA and CDR2 FQGNSA.

The rearrangement links TRBV9 to TRBJ2-7; D unclear. Trimming took 4 bases from V and 2 from J, leaving 19 bases between them. The CDR3 sequence is 16 residues long. The V gene's germline CDR1 is SGDLS and CDR2 YYNGEE. The CDR3 region has the DNA TGTGCCAGCAGCCTCAAGGGCGGCCTACTCCCCTACGAGCAGTACTTC. It yields the protein CASSLKGGLLPYEQYF.

The rearrangement uses TRBV6-5 and TRBJ2-6; D is ambiguous. Germline CDR1 is MNHEY and CDR2 is SVGAGI. The germline V and J ends were trimmed by 6 bases and 5 bases, with 5 bases remaining between them. The CDR3 length is 12 residues. In DNA, the CDR3 is TGTGCCAGCAGCCCCCGGGCCAACGTCCTGACTTTC. It yields the protein CASSPRANVLTF.

The V and J genes are TRBV6-6 and TRBJ2-7; 7 bases are shared with TRBD2. The CDR3 runs 15 residues. Trimming cost V 7 bases and J 0 bases; bases outside gene matches: 9. Germline CDR1 MNHNY, CDR2 SVGAGI (reference sequence). The chain's CDR3 is CASKPSGVNSYEQYF. The CDR3 region has the DNA TGTGCCAGCAAACCAAGCGGGGTCAACTCCTACGAGCAGTACTTC.